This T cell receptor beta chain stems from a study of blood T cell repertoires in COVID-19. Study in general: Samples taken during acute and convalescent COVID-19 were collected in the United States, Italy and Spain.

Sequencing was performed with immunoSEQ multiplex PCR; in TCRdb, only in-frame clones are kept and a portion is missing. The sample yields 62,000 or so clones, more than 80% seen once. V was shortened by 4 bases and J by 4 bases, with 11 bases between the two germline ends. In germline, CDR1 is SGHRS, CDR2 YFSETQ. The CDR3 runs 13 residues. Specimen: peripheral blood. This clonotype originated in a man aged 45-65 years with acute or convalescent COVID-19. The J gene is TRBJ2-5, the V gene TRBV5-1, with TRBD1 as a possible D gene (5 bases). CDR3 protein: CASSPGARETQYF. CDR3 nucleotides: TGCGCCAGCAGCCCTGGGGCCAGAGAGACCCAGTACTTC.